This T cell receptor beta chain was captured by sequencing in a study of CD8+ T cells in alopecia areata. Study context: Patients in the study were on tofacitinib for 6 to 18 months, then off it for 6 months. The study's findings and limits: Sharing of TCRs across patients appeared less clear than in mice, possibly for HLA-related reasons. Affected scalp, especially in alopecia totalis/universalis, had a higher clonality than normal scalp did.

The treatment was: oral pan-JAK inhibitor, 5-10 mg twice daily. Both peripheral blood and punch biopsies of lesional scalp skin were obtained from patients who had alopecia areata. This clone was seen only once. The target antigen is unknown. Isolated RNA was reverse transcribed into cDNA used as the sequencing template. Clones were sequenced by immunoSEQ multiplex PCR, and TCRdb holds only the in-frame ones, with some missing. The data show about 13,000 clones, about 70% seen once. Between the trimmed V and J ends, which lost 11 bases and 7 bases, there was a span of 18 bases. The germline V gene encodes CDR1 MNHEY and CDR2 SVGAGI. The CDR3 consists of 12 residues.

Sequencing used skin, obtained at week 4, from a patient treated with tofacitinib. This clonotype was obtained from a human donor with alopecia areata. This chain uses TRBV6-5 with TRBJ2-7, with D unresolved. The DNA for the CDR3 is TGTGCCGTCGGAACCAGGCTCAAGGAGCAGTACTTC. As protein: CAVGTRLKEQYF.